The 15 T cell receptor beta chains presented below share a single source sample, sequenced in a study of blood T cell repertoires in COVID-19 (dated by TCRdb to between 2020 and 2021). Library preparation was by the immunoSEQ multiplex PCR assay. TCRdb limited this immuneACCESS table to in-frame rearrangements with V and J called. A share of clones is missing; checked studies link under half to unresolved V genes, and the rest is unexplained. The sample contains about 290,000 clones, approximately 91% of them found a single time. 1.7% of the sample comes from the top ten. Material for sequencing was PBMCs or T cells enriched from blood (not recorded which). These receptors all come from a middle-aged woman who had recovered from COVID-19.

V and J are TRBV30 and TRBJ1-5, with D maybe TRBD1 (6 bases). Trimming stripped 0 bases from V and 4 bases from J, with 10 bases between. CDR1 and CDR2 (germline): GTSNPN, SVGIG (reference sequence). CDR3 size: 14 residues. The CDR3 DNA reads as TGTGCCTGGAGTGTACTACAGGGAAATCAGCCCCAGCATTTT. Translating gives CAWSVLQGNQPQHF.

The chain recombines TRBV5-4 with TRBJ2-7; 9 bases align to TRBD1. The CDR3 extends over 13 amino acids. V gave up 7 bases and J gave up 6 bases; unmatched junction bases: 8. CDR1 and CDR2 (germline): SGHNT, YYREEE (reference sequence). CDR3 nucleotides: TGTGCCAGCGCCCGGGACAGGGTCGGCGAGCAGTACTTC. It specifies CASARDRVGEQYF.

The chain links TRBV19 to TRBJ2-3, with TRBD2 identical over 12 bases. Germline-derived CDR1 and CDR2 are LNHDA and SQIVND (reference sequence). The CDR3 covers 16 residues. The trim removed 5 bases at V and 2 bases at J, leaving 5 bases unmatched. The CDR3 reads CASSSWTSGNTDTQYF. The CDR3 DNA is TGTGCCAGTAGTTCGTGGACTAGCGGGAACACAGATACGCAGTATTTT.

The V call is TRBV2, the J call TRBJ1-1; unclear D gene. With 0 bases removed from V and 0 bases from J, the gap between germline ends came to 11 bases. Germline V gives CDR1 SNHLY, CDR2 FYNNEI. The CDR3 spans 16 residues. The CDR3 loop reads CASSEAPSHMNTEAFF. For the CDR3, the DNA is TGTGCCAGCAGTGAAGCGCCGAGCCATATGAACACTGAAGCTTTCTTT.

With respect to this clone: Mismatch with germline at one junction end may stem from a read error. J is TRBJ1-2 and V is TRBV12-3 or TRBV12-4, with D possibly matching TRBD1 (6 bases). The CDR3 is 13 amino acids. CDR3 sequence (DNA): TGTGCCAGCAGCTTAGCAGGGGCGGGAGGCTACACCTTC. Encoded protein: CASSLAGAGGYTF.

This clone was seen a handful of times. The chain uses TRBV4-1 and TRBJ1-5; D call uncertain. The CDR3 is 16 amino acids. The V end lost 1 base, the J end lost 2 bases, and 12 bases lay between the germline ends. Germline V lookup: CDR1 MGHRA, CDR2 YSYEKL. CDR3 nucleotides: TGCGCCAGCAGCCAAGTTTCTCAAACGGGCAATCAGCCCCAGCATTTT. Amino acids: CASSQVSQTGNQPQHF.

V gene TRBV7-9 combines with J gene TRBJ1-2; D may be TRBD1 (5 bases). Germline V gives CDR1 SEHNR, CDR2 FQNEAQ (reference sequence). V was clipped by 5 bases and J by 8 bases, with 9 bases between them. The CDR3 has 11 amino acids. In DNA, the CDR3 is TGTGCCAGCAGCCCAGGGTCGGGCTACACCTTC. It codes for CASSPGSGYTF.

In nucleotides, the CDR3 is TGCGCCAGCAGGGACGACAGGGGTAATCGGGCTTTCTTT. This translates into CASRDDRGNRAFF. The chain links TRBV5-1 to TRBJ1-1; 8 positions match TRBD1. CDR1 SGHRS and CDR2 YFSETQ come from the germline V gene. This CDR3 spans 13 amino acids. V shed 5 bases and J 11 bases; nucleotides not matched to a gene: 11.

This clone was observed a single time. The V and J genes are TRBV15 and TRBJ2-2; D possibly corresponds to TRBD1 (6 bases). CDR3 length equals 16 residues. CDR1 is LNHNV, CDR2 YYDKDF, per germline (reference sequence). With 5 bases removed from V and 1 base from J, the gap between germline ends came to 14 bases. The CDR3 sequence is CATSRSRTENTGELFF. The CDR3 region has the DNA TGTGCCACCAGCCGGAGCCGGACAGAGAACACCGGGGAGCTGTTTTTT.

The chain recombines TRBV9 with TRBJ2-5; 9 bases align to TRBD2. Looked up from germline, CDR1 is SGDLS and CDR2 is YYNGEE. V was pared by 0 bases and J by 5 bases, with 5 bases of the junction left unmatched. CDR3 size: 15 residues. In DNA form, the CDR3 reads TGTGCCAGCAGCGTAGCCGGAACTAGCGGGGAGACCCAGTACTTC. Translation: CASSVAGTSGETQYF. The full variable domain, completed using reference TRBV9 and TRBJ2-5, is DSGVTQTPKHLITATGQRVTLRCSPRSGDLSVYWYQQSLDQGLQFLIQYYNGEERAKGNILERFSAQQFPDLHSELNLSSLELGDSALYFCASSVAGTSGETQYFGPGTRLLVL.

This clone was seen just once. This chain joins TRBV19 and TRBJ1-5, with D possibly TRBD1 on 6 matching bases. The CDR3 spans 16 residues. Germline V gene data show CDR1 as LNHDA and CDR2 as SQIVND (reference sequence). The ends were cut back, 5 bases at V and 7 bases at J, with 21 bases in the middle. The CDR3 here is CASSPAGTLNLQPQHF. DNA of the CDR3: TGTGCCAGTAGTCCTGCCGGGACACTTAATTTACAGCCCCAGCATTTT.

The J gene is TRBJ1-1, the V gene TRBV9, with a weak D call TRBD1 (6 bases). Trimming left V 3 bases short and J 5 bases short, with 14 bases between. Germline loops: CDR1 SGDLS, CDR2 YYNGEE. This CDR3 region has 14 residues. The CDR3 here is CASSAVAQGTEAFF. The CDR3 DNA is TGTGCCAGCAGCGCCGTTGCACAGGGAACTGAAGCTTTCTTT.

The chain links TRBV5-1 to TRBJ1-1; D perhaps matches TRBD1 (5 bases). Trimming removed 4 bases from V and 4 bases from J, with 17 bases in between. Germline V CDR1 and CDR2: SGHRS, YFSETQ. The CDR3 sequence is 15 residues long. The CDR3 protein is CASSLGGSWATEAFF. The DNA of the CDR3 is TGCGCCAGCAGCCTCGGGGGGAGTTGGGCCACTGAAGCTTTCTTT. Using reference TRBV5-1 and TRBJ1-1 for the parts outside the CDR3, the full variable domain is KAGVTQTPRYLIKTRGQQVTLSCSPISGHRSVSWYQQTPGQGLQFLFEYFSETQRNKGNFPGRFSGRQFSNSRSEMNVSTLELGDSALYLCASSLGGSWATEAFFGQGTRLTVV.

The chain joins TRBV15 to TRBJ1-1; D possibly corresponds to TRBD1 (5 bases). Trimming took 1 base from V and 0 from J, leaving 12 bases between them. CDR1 and CDR2 (germline): LNHNV, YYDKDF (reference sequence). The CDR3 sequence is 16 residues long. CDR3 DNA sequence: TGTGCCACCAGCAGAGGACAGACGTTATTGAACACTGAAGCTTTCTTT. The encoded protein is CATSRGQTLLNTEAFF. The variable domain in full, completed from reference TRBV15 and TRBJ1-1, reads DAMVIQNPRYQVTQFGKPVTLSCSQTLNHNVMYWYQQKSSQAPKLLFHYYDKDFNNEADTPDNFQSRRPNTSFCFLDIRSPGLGDTAMYLCATSRGQTLLNTEAFFGQGTRLTVV.

The V call is TRBV11-2, the J call TRBJ1-5; D is uncertain. This CDR3 spans 13 amino acids. V was clipped by 7 bases and J by 9 bases, with 16 bases between them. Germline lookup yields CDR1 SGHAT and CDR2 FQNNGV. CDR3 nucleotides: TGTGCCAGCAACCAAACAGTGGCATGGCCCCAGCATTTT. Its protein product is CASNQTVAWPQHF.